The sequence of this TCR beta chain was determined in a study of control samples from healthy donors and cancer patients (dated by TCRdb to the early 2020s). Its CDR3 holds 13 amino acids, cysteine through phenylalanine. Kept here is only the CDR3 DNA, which spans 39 bases and is read in frame from base 1. The V end gives up 7 bases and the J end 8 bases, leaving 10 bases in the junction not matched to a gene. With respect to this clone: The specificity of this receptor is unknown. No much larger clone exists at a distance of one base, and base qualities are not known.

Library generation was performed with the immunoSEQ multiplex PCR assay. The table was pulled from immuneACCESS by TCRdb, which kept in-frame rearrangements only. Such tables lose some clones; where checked, under half of the loss comes from unresolved V genes, and the rest has no known cause. For this sample the table gives about 9,700 clones, of which roughly 93% were detected only once. 21% of the sample comes from the top ten. The chain joins TRBV12-3 or TRBV12-4 to TRBJ1-2, and TRBD1 matches 7 of the central bases. This receptor was identified in a man between 60 and 75 years old with colorectal cancer. The sample was PBMCs. DNA sequence: TGTGCCAGCAAACCCGACAGGGCGGGGGGCTACACCTTC. This sequence encodes CASKPDRAGGYTF.